This is a list of T cell receptor beta chains from one sample in a study of cytomegalovirus exposure and HLA in healthy donors. Sequenced by immunoSEQ multiplex PCR; TCRdb stores in-frame clones only, minus some. Of some 180,000 clones listed, over 65% are singletons. The sample comprised PBMCs. These receptors were collected from a middle-aged man in good health and CMV-seropositive. Both conserved end residues are trimmed from each CDR3. Fields, in order: V gene, J gene, CDR3 protein.

V gene: TRBV5-4
J gene: TRBJ2-1
CDR3 protein: ASSLAGEEQF

V gene: TRBV9
J gene: TRBJ2-7
CDR3 protein: ASGGSMGQY

V gene: TRBV9
J gene: TRBJ2-3
CDR3 protein: ASSVASGSGADTQY

V gene: TRBV6-1
J gene: TRBJ1-2
CDR3 protein: ASTVNRANYGYT

V gene: TRBV28
J gene: TRBJ1-4
CDR3 protein: ASRTHPATGEKLF

V gene: TRBV2
J gene: TRBJ2-5
CDR3 protein: ASSEAGGPQETQY

V gene: TRBV10-1
J gene: TRBJ1-2
CDR3 protein: ASSPDISGSGGYT

V gene: TRBV5-1
J gene: TRBJ1-1
CDR3 protein: ASSLAWSMNTEAF

V gene: TRBV2
J gene: TRBJ2-3
CDR3 protein: ASSDGITGTDTQY

V gene: TRBV5-1
J gene: TRBJ2-2
CDR3 protein: ASSLSGVRTGELF

V gene: TRBV12-5
J gene: TRBJ2-6
CDR3 protein: ASGLFGTTLVGANVLT

V gene: TRBV10-3
J gene: TRBJ2-5
CDR3 protein: AISAGVAQETQY

V gene: TRBV4-2
J gene: TRBJ2-5
CDR3 protein: ASSPGGAGETQY

V gene: TRBV4-3
J gene: TRBJ2-5
CDR3 protein: ASSQEQTGVQETQY

V gene: TRBV29-1
J gene: TRBJ2-1
CDR3 protein: SVEGGTGGYNEQF

V gene: TRBV4-1
J gene: TRBJ2-7
CDR3 protein: ASSLVAGTQY

V gene: TRBV5-1
J gene: TRBJ2-1
CDR3 protein: ASSPTGSYNEQF

V gene: TRBV5-1
J gene: TRBJ1-1
CDR3 protein: ASSWGQVLDTEAF

V gene: TRBV10-3
J gene: TRBJ1-5
CDR3 protein: AISESRGGVIGQPQH

V gene: TRBV4-1
J gene: TRBJ2-7
CDR3 protein: ASSPPDRGYEQY

V gene: TRBV5-1
J gene: TRBJ2-5
CDR3 protein: ASSPGTGGETQY

V gene: TRBV7-3
J gene: TRBJ2-1
CDR3 protein: ASSLTGDTYNEQF

V gene: TRBV19
J gene: TRBJ2-3
CDR3 protein: ASNPGTGITDTQY

V gene: TRBV5-4
J gene: TRBJ2-1
CDR3 protein: ASSLEGGLAGDPYNEQF

V gene: TRBV5-4
J gene: TRBJ2-3
CDR3 protein: ASSSWTVSTDTQY

V gene: TRBV5-1
J gene: TRBJ2-2
CDR3 protein: ASSTGTGTFYTGELF

V gene: TRBV30
J gene: TRBJ2-7
CDR3 protein: AWVGHSGHEQY